This paragraph reports one T cell receptor (beta chain). This sample is drawn from a study of cytomegalovirus exposure and HLA in healthy donors. Both 60 Vbeta primers and 13 Jbeta primers went into the PCR. TCRdb keeps only in-frame clones here, not all; method: immunoSEQ multiplex PCR. The data hold about 120,000 clones, with 60% to 75% observed a single time. Germline trimming cut 4 bases from V and 1 base from J; bases unmatched to any gene: 2. The CDR3 extends over 15 amino acids. Germline CDR1 is SGHNT and CDR2 is YYREEE (reference sequence). The receptor was derived from a woman aged 40 to 50 in good health and CMV-seropositive. Input material: PBMCs. V usage is TRBV5-4 and J usage is TRBJ1-5, with 10 bases identical to TRBD1. The CDR3 spells CASSAGQGSNQPQHF. The CDR3 nucleotides read TGTGCCAGCAGCGCGGGACAGGGGAGCAATCAGCCCCAGCATTTT.